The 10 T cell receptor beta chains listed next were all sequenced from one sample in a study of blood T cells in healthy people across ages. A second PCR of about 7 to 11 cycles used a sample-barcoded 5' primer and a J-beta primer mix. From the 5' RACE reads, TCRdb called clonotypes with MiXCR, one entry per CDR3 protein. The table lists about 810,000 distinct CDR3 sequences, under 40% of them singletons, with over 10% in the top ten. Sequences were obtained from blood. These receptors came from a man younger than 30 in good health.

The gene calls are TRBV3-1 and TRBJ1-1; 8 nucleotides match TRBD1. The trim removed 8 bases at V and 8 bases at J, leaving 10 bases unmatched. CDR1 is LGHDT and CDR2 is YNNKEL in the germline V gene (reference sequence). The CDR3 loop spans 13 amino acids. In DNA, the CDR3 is TGTGCCAGCTCCGCTCAGGGGGCCACCGAAGCTTTCTTT. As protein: CASSAQGATEAFF.

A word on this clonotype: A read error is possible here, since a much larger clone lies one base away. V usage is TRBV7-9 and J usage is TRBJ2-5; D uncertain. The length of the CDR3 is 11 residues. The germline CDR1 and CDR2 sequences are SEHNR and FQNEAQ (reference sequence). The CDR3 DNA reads TGTGCCAACAGCTTTGGACAGACCCAGTACTTC. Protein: CANSFGQTQYF.

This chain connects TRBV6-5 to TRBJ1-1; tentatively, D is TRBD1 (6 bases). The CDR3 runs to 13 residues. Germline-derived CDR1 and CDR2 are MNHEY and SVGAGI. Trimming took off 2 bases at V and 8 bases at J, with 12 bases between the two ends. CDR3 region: CASSYPGTMEAFF. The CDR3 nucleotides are TGTGCCAGCAGTTACCCCGGGACAATGGAAGCTTTCTTT.

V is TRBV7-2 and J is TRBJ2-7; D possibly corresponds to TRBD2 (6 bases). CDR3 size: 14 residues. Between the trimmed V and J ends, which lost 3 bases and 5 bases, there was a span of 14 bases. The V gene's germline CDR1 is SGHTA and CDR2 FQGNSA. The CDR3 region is CASSFSGTRDEQYF. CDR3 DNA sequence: TGTGCCAGCAGCTTTTCCGGGACTCGGGACGAGCAGTACTTC.

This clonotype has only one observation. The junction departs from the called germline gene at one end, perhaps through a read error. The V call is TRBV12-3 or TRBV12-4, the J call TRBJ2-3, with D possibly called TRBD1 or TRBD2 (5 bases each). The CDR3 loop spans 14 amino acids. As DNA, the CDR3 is TGTGCCAGCAGCTTAGAGGGGTTTGGAGATACGCAGTATTTT. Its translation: CASSLEGFGDTQYF.

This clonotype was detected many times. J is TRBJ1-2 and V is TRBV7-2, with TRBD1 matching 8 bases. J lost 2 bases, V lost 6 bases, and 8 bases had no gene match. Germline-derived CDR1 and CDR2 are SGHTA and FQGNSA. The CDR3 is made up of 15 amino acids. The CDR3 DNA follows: TGTGCCAGCAGGCGTGGGGACAGGCCAAACTATGGCTACACCTTC. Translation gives CASRRGDRPNYGYTF.

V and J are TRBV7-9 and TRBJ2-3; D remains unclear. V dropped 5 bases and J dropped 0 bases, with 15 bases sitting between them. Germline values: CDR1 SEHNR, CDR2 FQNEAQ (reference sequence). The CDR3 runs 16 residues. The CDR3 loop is CASSHVGFASTDTQYF. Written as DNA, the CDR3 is TGTGCCAGCAGCCATGTCGGGTTCGCTAGCACAGATACGCAGTATTTT. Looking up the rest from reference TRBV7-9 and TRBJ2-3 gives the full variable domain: DTGVSQNPRHKITKRGQNVTFRCDPISEHNRLYWYRQTLGQGPEFLTYFQNEAQLEKSRLLSDRFSAERPKGSFSTLEIQRTEQGDSAMYLCASSHVGFASTDTQYFGPGTRLTVL.

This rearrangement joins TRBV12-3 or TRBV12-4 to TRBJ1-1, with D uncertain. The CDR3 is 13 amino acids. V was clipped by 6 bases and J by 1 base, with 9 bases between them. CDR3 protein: CASRLQQNTEAFF. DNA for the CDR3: TGTGCCAGCAGGTTACAGCAGAACACTGAAGCTTTCTTT.

The CDR3 sequence: CSAPRQGVNYGYTF. The CDR3 coding sequence is TGCAGTGCCCCACGACAGGGGGTGAACTATGGCTACACCTTC. J is TRBJ1-2 and V is TRBV20-1, with TRBD1 identical over 9 bases. The CDR3 has 14 amino acids. With V trimmed by 6 bases and J by 2 bases, 7 bases remained unmatched. Looked up from germline, CDR1 is DFQATT and CDR2 is SNEGSKA (reference sequence).

CDR3 sequence: CASSLEGGLAGEQYF. The CDR3, as DNA: TGTGCCAGCAGCTTAGAAGGCGGGCTAGCGGGCGAGCAGTACTTC. The chain employs TRBV7-2 and TRBJ2-5; 8 nucleotides line up with TRBD2. The assigned J gene may be wrong: the sequence end matches TRBJ2-7 better. There are 15 residues in the CDR3. Germline CDR1 SGHTA, CDR2 FQGNSA.